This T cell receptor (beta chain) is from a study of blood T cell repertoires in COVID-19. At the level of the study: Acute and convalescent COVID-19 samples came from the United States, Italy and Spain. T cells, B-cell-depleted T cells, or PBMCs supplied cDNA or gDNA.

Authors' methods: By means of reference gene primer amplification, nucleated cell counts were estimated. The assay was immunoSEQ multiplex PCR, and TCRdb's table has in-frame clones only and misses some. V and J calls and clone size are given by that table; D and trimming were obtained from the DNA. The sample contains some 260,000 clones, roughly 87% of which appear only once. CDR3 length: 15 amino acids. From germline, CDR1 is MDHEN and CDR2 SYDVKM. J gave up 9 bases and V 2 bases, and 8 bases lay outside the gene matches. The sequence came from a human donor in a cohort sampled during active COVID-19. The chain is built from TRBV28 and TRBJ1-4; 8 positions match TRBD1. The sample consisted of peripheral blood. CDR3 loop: CASSLADRDLKKLFF. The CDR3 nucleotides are TGTGCCAGCAGTTTAGCGGACAGGGATTTGAAAAAACTGTTTTTT.